These 7 T cell receptor beta chains were all obtained from the same sample, sequenced in a study of blood T cell repertoires in COVID-19. Profiled with immunoSEQ multiplex PCR; TCRdb holds only in-frame clones, not every one. The data contain tens of thousands of clones, around 87% of them singletons. Sequenced sample: peripheral blood. All receptors come from a woman of 80 years or more with active or convalescent COVID-19.

J is TRBJ1-6 and V is TRBV3-1 (or the pseudogene TRBV3-2), with D hard to call. Germline assignment: CDR1 LGHDT and CDR2 YNNKEL (reference sequence). The CDR3 sequence is 14 residues long. V was shortened by 2 bases and J by 6 bases, with 8 bases between the two germline ends. The CDR3 bases are TGTGCCAGCAGCCAAAGTCGCAGTAATTCACCCCTCCACTTT. Translating gives CASSQSRSNSPLHF.

The J gene is TRBJ2-7, the V gene TRBV18, with D possibly being TRBD2 (7 bases). Germline loops: CDR1 KGHSH, CDR2 LQKENI. This CDR3 contains 16 residues. V was clipped by 3 bases and J by 4 bases, with 19 bases between them. This chain's CDR3 is CASSPGARGRGYEQYF. CDR3 sequence (DNA): TGTGCCAGCTCACCGGGGGCGCGGGGGCGTGGGTACGAGCAGTACTTC.

This chain connects TRBV5-4 to TRBJ2-5, with 10 bases matching TRBD2. There are 15 residues in the CDR3. Germline-derived CDR1 and CDR2 are SGHNT and YYREEE (reference sequence). V lost 3 bases, J lost 4 bases, and 6 bases stayed unmatched. This chain's CDR3 is CASSWGASGGETQYF. The CDR3 nucleotides are TGTGCCAGCAGCTGGGGAGCTAGCGGGGGAGAGACCCAGTACTTC.

The chain has TRBV5-6 and TRBJ1-3, with 8 bases that match TRBD1. The CDR3 extends over 16 amino acids. V gave up 3 bases and J gave up 4 bases; unmatched junction bases: 9. Germline-derived CDR1 and CDR2 are SGHDT and YYEEEE. Here the CDR3 DNA reads TGTGCCAGCAGCTATCTGGACAGGGTGGCCGGAAACACCATATATTTT. This gives the protein CASSYLDRVAGNTIYF.

This clone was recorded once. The chain recombines TRBV28 with TRBJ2-2, with 9 nucleotides matching TRBD1. This CDR3 region has 14 residues. Germline loops: CDR1 MDHEN, CDR2 SYDVKM. Trimming took 8 bases from V and 4 from J; bases not matched to a gene: 5. DNA for the CDR3: TGTGCCAGCCGGACAGGGGCGGGCACCGGGGAGCTGTTTTTT. Protein sequence: CASRTGAGTGELFF.

The chain combines TRBV6-5 with TRBJ1-1, with 7 nucleotides matching TRBD1. The CDR3 length is 14 residues. V lost 2 bases, J lost 4 bases, and 4 bases stayed unmatched. The V gene's germline CDR1 is MNHEY and CDR2 SVGAGI. CDR3 nucleotide sequence: TGTGCCAGCAGTTACAGGACAGGTAGCACTGAAGCTTTCTTT. Amino acid sequence: CASSYRTGSTEAFF.

This rearrangement joins TRBV11-2 to TRBJ2-7; possibly TRBD1 for D (6 bases). From germline, CDR1 is SGHAT and CDR2 FQNNGV. The V gene lost 0 bases and the J gene lost 7 bases, with 19 bases spanning the gap. The CDR3 length is 16 residues. Written as DNA, the CDR3 is TGTGCCAGCAGCTTAGAAGGCTTCCAGGGGACATTGGAGCAGTACTTC. This encodes CASSLEGFQGTLEQYF. The variable domain in full, completed from reference TRBV11-2 and TRBJ2-7, reads EAGVAQSPRYKIIEKRQSVAFWCNPISGHATLYWYQQILGQGPKLLIQFQNNGVVDDSQLPKDRFSAERLKGVDSTLKIQPAKLEDSAVYLCASSLEGFQGTLEQYFGPGTRLTVT.